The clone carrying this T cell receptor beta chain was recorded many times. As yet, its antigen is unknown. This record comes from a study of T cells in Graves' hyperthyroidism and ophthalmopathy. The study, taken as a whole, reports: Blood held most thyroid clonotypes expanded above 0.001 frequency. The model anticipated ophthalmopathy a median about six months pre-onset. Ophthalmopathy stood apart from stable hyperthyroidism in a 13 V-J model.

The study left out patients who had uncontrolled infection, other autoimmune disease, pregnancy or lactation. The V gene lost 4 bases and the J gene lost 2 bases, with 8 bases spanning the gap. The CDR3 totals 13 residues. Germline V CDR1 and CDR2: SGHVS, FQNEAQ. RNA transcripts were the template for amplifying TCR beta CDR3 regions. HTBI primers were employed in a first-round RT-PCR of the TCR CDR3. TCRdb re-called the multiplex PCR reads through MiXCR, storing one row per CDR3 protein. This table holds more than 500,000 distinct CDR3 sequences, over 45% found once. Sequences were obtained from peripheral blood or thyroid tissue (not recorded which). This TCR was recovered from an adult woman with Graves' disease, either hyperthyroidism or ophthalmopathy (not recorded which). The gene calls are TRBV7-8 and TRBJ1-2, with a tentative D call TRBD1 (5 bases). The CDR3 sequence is CASSSGANYGYTF. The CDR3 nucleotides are TGTGCCAGCAGCTCCGGGGCAAACTATGGCTACACCTTC.